The present entry profiles one T cell receptor beta chain with its context. Its antigen is currently unknown. This entry belongs to a study of beta chain features in type 1 diabetes. Study results and caveats: VDJ junctions from patients with type 1 diabetes contained fewer insertions and more deletions. Shorter templates might be favored by PCR, equally in patients and controls.

The study reverse transcribed the entire isolated RNA, so it sequenced expressed TCRB transcripts. Clones were sequenced by immunoSEQ multiplex PCR, and TCRdb holds only the in-frame ones, with some missing. This table has roughly 400,000 clones, around 16% appearing once. The authors took one heparinised blood draw, averaging approximately 120 mL, from each donor. This CDR3 region has 14 residues. CDR1 and CDR2 from the germline V gene are SEHNR and FQNEAQ (reference sequence). Trimming took off 1 base at V and 0 bases at J, with 7 bases between the two ends. This clonotype was obtained from a young woman in good health. Sequenced: naive CD4+ T cells from blood. This chain uses TRBV7-9 with TRBJ2-7; D gene uncertain. The CDR3 region is CASSLGARSYEQYF. CDR3 DNA: TGTGCCAGCAGCTTAGGTGCGCGCTCCTACGAGCAGTACTTC. Based on the CDR3 plus reference TRBV7-9 and TRBJ2-7, the full variable domain is DTGVSQNPRHKITKRGQNVTFRCDPISEHNRLYWYRQTLGQGPEFLTYFQNEAQLEKSRLLSDRFSAERPKGSFSTLEIQRTEQGDSAMYLCASSLGARSYEQYFGPGTRLTVT.